This TCR beta chain was captured in a study of blood T cell repertoires in COVID-19. The germline V gene encodes CDR1 LNHDA and CDR2 SQIVND (reference sequence). V dropped 3 bases and J dropped 0; count of bases not matched to a gene: 4. The CDR3 spans 15 residues. Under the authors' procedure: Estimation of nucleated cell counts was performed using reference gene primer amplification. Some clones are missing from TCRdb's copy, which holds only in-frame ones; the method was immunoSEQ multiplex PCR. That table supplies the V and J calls and clone size; D and trimming were determined from the DNA. In the table there are over 25,000 clones, 65% to 90% of which are singletons.

The material sequenced was peripheral blood. V usage is TRBV19 and J usage is TRBJ1-1, with 7 bases identical to TRBD1. The sequence came from a human donor in a cohort sampled during active COVID-19. The CDR3, as DNA: TGTGCCAGTAGTATCACCGGGACAGTGAACACTGAAGCTTTCTTT. It translates to CASSITGTVNTEAFF. Full variable domain (outside the CDR3, taken from reference TRBV19 and TRBJ1-1): DGGITQSPKYLFRKEGQNVTLSCEQNLNHDAMYWYRQDPGQGLRLIYYSQIVNDFQKGDIAEGYSVSREKKESFPLTVTSAQKNPTAFYLCASSITGTVNTEAFFGQGTRLTVV.